The next 24 T cell receptor beta chains were all read from a single sample in a study of blood T cell repertoires in COVID-19. Data came from immunoSEQ multiplex PCR; TCRdb stores just in-frame clones and leaves some out. The data show about 200,000 clones, 75% to 90% seen once. The sample consisted of PBMCs or T cells enriched from blood (not recorded which). The receptors were gathered from a woman aged 25-40 years who had been exposed to COVID-19.

This chain links TRBV5-1 with TRBJ1-4, with a possible D match to TRBD1 (6 bases). V was cut by 4 bases and J by 7 bases, with 17 bases left in between. This CDR3 contains 15 residues. The germline CDR1 and CDR2 sequences are SGHRS and YFSETQ. The CDR3 DNA is TGCGCCAGCAGCCCCACAACAGGGAGCGGTGAAAAACTGTTTTTT. It specifies CASSPTTGSGEKLFF.

This chain joins TRBV18 and TRBJ1-2, with 7 bases matching TRBD1. The CDR3 is made up of 15 amino acids. Germline V gene data show CDR1 as KGHSH and CDR2 as LQKENI. V gave up 1 base and J gave up 5 bases; unmatched junction bases: 7. Here the CDR3 reads CASSPLGGEEYGYTF. The CDR3, as DNA: TGTGCCAGCTCACCACTAGGGGGCGAGGAGTATGGCTACACCTTC.

CDR3 nucleotide sequence: TGCAGCGTTGAAGATGGGACAGGAGACTATGGCTACACCTTC. Translation gives CSVEDGTGDYGYTF. The chain employs TRBV29-1 and TRBJ1-2; 8 positions match TRBD1. This CDR3 is 14 amino acids long. Trimming cost V 0 bases and J 3 bases; bases outside gene matches: 3. CDR1 is SQVTM and CDR2 is ANQGSEA in the germline V gene.

This clone was counted once. The CDR3 DNA reads TGTGCCAGCTCAAAGACAGGGTTGAACACTGAAGCTTTCTTT. Protein product: CASSKTGLNTEAFF. The rearrangement links TRBV18 to TRBJ1-1; 7 bases agree with TRBD1. The CDR3 consists of 14 residues. Germline trimming cut 5 bases from V and 0 bases from J; bases unmatched to any gene: 3. Germline-derived CDR1 and CDR2 are KGHSH and LQKENI. Based on the CDR3 plus reference TRBV18 and TRBJ1-1, the full variable domain is NAGVMQNPRHLVRRRGQEARLRCSPMKGHSHVYWYRQLPEEGLKFMVYLQKENIIDESGMPKERFSAEFPKEGPSILRIQQVVRGDSAAYFCASSKTGLNTEAFFGQGTRLTVV.

The gene calls are TRBV5-1 and TRBJ1-2; no definite D call. Trimming took off 0 bases at V and 7 bases at J, with 13 bases between the two ends. Germline assignment: CDR1 SGHRS and CDR2 YFSETQ. The CDR3 totals 14 residues. CDR3: CASSLDSGVFGYTF. The CDR3 region has the DNA TGCGCCAGCAGCTTGGACTCCGGGGTGTTTGGCTACACCTTC.

The chain couples TRBV19 to TRBJ1-2; D uncertain. Trimming stripped 11 bases from V and 2 bases from J, with 12 bases between. The CDR3 is 12 residues long. From germline, CDR1 is LNHDA and CDR2 SQIVND (reference sequence). In nucleotides, the CDR3 is TGTGCCTCCTTGGAGCAGAACTATGGCTACACCTTC. This translates into CASLEQNYGYTF.

The chain has TRBV6-2 or TRBV6-3 and TRBJ1-2; 7 nucleotides line up with TRBD1. The ends lost 6 bases at V and 2 bases at J; junction bases unmatched: 12. The CDR3 is 16 residues long. The germline CDR1 and CDR2 sequences are MNHEY and SVGEGT. The CDR3 bases are TGTGCCAGCAGCCACCCACCACAGGGGTTGAACTATGGCTACACCTTC. This encodes CASSHPPQGLNYGYTF.

This rearrangement joins TRBV19 to TRBJ1-2, with 9 bases fitting TRBD1. Germline V CDR1 and CDR2: LNHDA, SQIVND (reference sequence). The CDR3 length is 14 residues. The V segment lost 3 bases and the J segment 4 bases; nucleotides outside the gene matches: 3. CDR3 residues: CASSMDRGSYGYTF. CDR3 nucleotide sequence: TGTGCCAGTAGTATGGACAGGGGAAGCTATGGCTACACCTTC.

The chain uses TRBV6-2 or TRBV6-3 and TRBJ2-2; 8 bases are shared with TRBD1. The CDR3 sequence is 15 residues long. J was trimmed by 15 bases and V by 2 bases; bases with no gene match: 14. Germline CDR1 and CDR2: MNHEY and SVGEGT. Written as DNA, the CDR3 is TGTGCCAGCAGTTACGGACAGACAGGGGCGGAAAGGATGTTTTTT. It translates to CASSYGQTGAERMFF.

The V and J genes are TRBV13 and TRBJ2-7; D is unresolved. CDR1 and CDR2 (germline): PRHDT, FYEKMQ (reference sequence). The CDR3 extends over 12 amino acids. V was pared by 2 bases and J by 4 bases, with 6 bases between. CDR3 coding DNA: TGTGCCAGCAGCTTATCAGGATACGAGCAGTACTTC. Translation gives CASSLSGYEQYF.

This chain links TRBV5-1 with TRBJ2-5; 8 nucleotides match TRBD1. The V gene end was trimmed by 3 bases and the J gene end by 1 base; junction bases not matched to a gene: 2. Per germline, CDR1 SGHRS and CDR2 YFSETQ. There are 14 residues in the CDR3. CDR3 sequence reads: CASSSTGAQETQYF. For the CDR3, the DNA is TGCGCCAGCAGCTCGACAGGGGCCCAAGAGACCCAGTACTTC.

In the case of this clone: An end of the junction does not agree with germline; a read error may underlie this. The V gene is TRBV6-1, the J gene TRBJ1-5, with a weak D call TRBD1 (6 bases). In germline, CDR1 is MNHNS, CDR2 SASEGT. The CDR3 sequence is 16 residues long. The CDR3 DNA sequence: TGTGCCAGCGGTGATTGGGGACAACAAAGCAATCAGCCCCAGCATTTT. Its translation is CASGDWGQQSNQPQHF.

V is TRBV5-1 and J is TRBJ2-7, with D perhaps matching TRBD1 (6 bases). The germline CDR1 and CDR2 sequences are SGHRS and YFSETQ. The CDR3 loop spans 15 amino acids. V shed 4 bases and J shed 0 bases, with 14 bases lying between them. CDR3 in DNA: TGCGCCAGCAGCCCCTGGACAGCGAGCTCCTACGAGCAGTACTTC. Translated: CASSPWTASSYEQYF. Combining the CDR3 with reference TRBV5-1 and TRBJ2-7 gives the whole variable domain KAGVTQTPRYLIKTRGQQVTLSCSPISGHRSVSWYQQTPGQGLQFLFEYFSETQRNKGNFPGRFSGRQFSNSRSEMNVSTLELGDSALYLCASSPWTASSYEQYFGPGTRLTVT.

The chain links TRBV9 to TRBJ1-2, with 9 bases identical to TRBD1. Germline V gene sequence: CDR1 SGDLS, CDR2 YYNGEE. The junction had 4 bases not matched to a gene; V was cut back by 4 bases and J by 3 bases. This CDR3 has 14 amino acids. CDR3 region: CASSHRTGDYGYTF. The CDR3 bases are TGTGCCAGCAGCCACAGGACAGGGGACTATGGCTACACCTTC.

CDR3: CASSTPQGPNSGANVLTF. The CDR3 region has the DNA TGTGCCAGCAGCACCCCTCAGGGCCCCAACTCTGGGGCCAACGTCCTGACTTTC. The chain combines TRBV9 with TRBJ2-6; tentatively, D is TRBD1 (5 bases). V lost 4 bases to trimming and J lost 0 bases, with 17 bases between them. The CDR3 contains 18 residues. Germline V gives CDR1 SGDLS, CDR2 YYNGEE. Full variable domain (missing parts from reference TRBV9 and TRBJ2-6): DSGVTQTPKHLITATGQRVTLRCSPRSGDLSVYWYQQSLDQGLQFLIQYYNGEERAKGNILERFSAQQFPDLHSELNLSSLELGDSALYFCASSTPQGPNSGANVLTFGAGSRLTVL.

This clone was observed at least ten times. The V and J genes are TRBV4-1 and TRBJ2-4; no reliable D call. V lost 0 bases to trimming and J lost 0 bases, with 18 bases between them. The CDR3 is 19 amino acids. In germline, CDR1 is MGHRA, CDR2 YSYEKL. CDR3 sequence reads: CASSQEVGSSNLAKNIQYF. As DNA, the CDR3 is TGCGCCAGCAGCCAAGAGGTCGGGTCGTCTAACTTAGCCAAAAACATTCAGTACTTC.

The rearrangement uses TRBV3-1 (or the pseudogene TRBV3-2) and TRBJ1-3, with D perhaps TRBD1 (5 bases). Trimming cost V 6 bases and J 0 bases, with 9 bases left between them. The CDR3 has 14 residues. The V gene's germline CDR1 is LGHDT and CDR2 YNNKEL (reference sequence). The CDR3 DNA sequence: TGTGCCAGCAGGGAGGGGATCTCTGGAAACACCATATATTTT. Encoded protein: CASREGISGNTIYF.

The DNA for the CDR3 is TGTGCCAGCGGCGTGGGACAGGGGGTCACAGATACGCAGTATTTT. Protein: CASGVGQGVTDTQYF. The rearrangement links TRBV13 to TRBJ2-3; 11 bases are a match to TRBD1. Germline V CDR1 and CDR2: PRHDT, FYEKMQ (reference sequence). The CDR3 is 15 residues long. V lost 8 bases, J lost 2 bases, and 6 bases stayed unmatched.

J is TRBJ1-4 and V is TRBV4-2, with D possibly matching TRBD1 (6 bases). The germline V gene encodes CDR1 LGHNA and CDR2 YNFKEQ. There are 17 residues in the CDR3. The V and J ends lost 2 bases and 7 bases respectively, with 20 bases between them. The CDR3 coding sequence is TGTGCCAGCAGCCAATTGGATTCAGGGGCCCCAGGTGAAAAACTGTTTTTT. Its translation: CASSQLDSGAPGEKLFF.

V is TRBV11-2 and J is TRBJ1-6; no definite D call. Trimming pared 1 base from V and 9 bases from J, leaving 7 bases between. This CDR3 has 13 residues. Looked up from germline, CDR1 is SGHAT and CDR2 is FQNNGV. CDR3 sequence reads: CASSLALSSPLHF. CDR3 bases: TGTGCCAGCAGCTTAGCCCTCTCTTCACCCCTCCACTTT.

This clone was detected only once. The chain carries TRBV11-2 and TRBJ2-3; TRBD1 matches 7 bases. V was clipped by 6 bases and J by 3 bases; unmatched bases: 9. The V gene's germline CDR1 is SGHAT and CDR2 FQNNGV. CDR3 length equals 15 residues. The CDR3 bases are TGTGCCAGCAGTCCAAGCACAGGGGAAACAGATACGCAGTATTTT. Translation: CASSPSTGETDTQYF.

The genes are TRBV9 and TRBJ2-6; TRBD1 agrees at 9 bases. The CDR3 contains 19 residues. Germline lookup yields CDR1 SGDLS and CDR2 YYNGEE. Trimming removed 0 bases from V and 3 bases from J; junction bases left unmatched: 10. CDR3 protein: CASSVVRGDRVDGANVLTF. CDR3 bases: TGTGCCAGCAGCGTAGTTAGGGGGGACAGGGTGGATGGGGCCAACGTCCTGACTTTC.

The V and J genes are TRBV27 and TRBJ1-2; weak D call: TRBD1 (6 bases). Trimming stripped 3 bases from V and 7 bases from J, with 12 bases between. Germline values: CDR1 MNHEY, CDR2 SMNVEV (reference sequence). The CDR3 consists of 13 residues. In DNA form, the CDR3 reads TGTGCCAGCAGTTTTGGGGGGGCTGGTGGCTACACCTTC. Translation: CASSFGGAGGYTF.

The chain uses TRBV6-1 and TRBJ1-2; D is uncertain. The ends were cut back, 4 bases at V and 4 bases at J, with 19 bases in the middle. Germline CDR1 is MNHNS and CDR2 is SASEGT. The CDR3 is made up of 16 amino acids. The CDR3 DNA reads as TGTGCCAGCAGTGGCGTTCCCCCTTTCAATTTCTATGGCTACACCTTC. As protein: CASSGVPPFNFYGYTF.